One and the same sample provided the 30 T cell receptor beta chains below, sequenced in a study of response to subunit inactivated influenza vaccine. Using its own MiXCR run on the RT-PCR reads, TCRdb lists one record per CDR3 protein. This table has around 760,000 distinct CDR3 sequences, roughly 13% appearing once. The sequencing used PBMCs from blood, collected 14 to 15 days before vaccination. These receptors came from a man between 45 and 60 years old who received an inactivated influenza vaccine.

The CDR3 here is CASSLSGTGIRTQYF. The CDR3 DNA is TGTGCCAGCAGTTTATCCGGGACAGGGATAAGAACGCAGTATTTT. The chain joins TRBV28 to TRBJ2-3; 9 nucleotides match TRBD1. Germline CDR1 is MDHEN and CDR2 is SYDVKM. Losses at the gene ends were 1 base for V and 9 bases for J; bases not matched to a gene: 8. The CDR3 length is 15 residues.

This clonotype was seen at least ten times. The chain joins TRBV6-4 to TRBJ2-1, with TRBD2 matching over 11 bases. The CDR3 extends over 16 amino acids. Trimming removed 4 bases from V and 2 bases from J; junction bases left unmatched: 4. Looked up from germline, CDR1 is MRHNA and CDR2 is SNTAGT. The CDR3 sequence is CASSVPTSGAYNEQFF. The CDR3 bases are TGTGCCAGCAGTGTCCCGACTAGCGGGGCCTACAATGAGCAGTTCTTC.

This clonotype was seen repeatedly, ten times or more. The chain joins TRBV6-1 to TRBJ1-2; 7 nucleotides align to TRBD1. Germline V gives CDR1 MNHNS, CDR2 SASEGT. The CDR3 has 14 amino acids. The V gene end was trimmed by 6 bases and the J gene end by 5 bases; junction bases not matched to a gene: 9. CDR3 loop: CASRLDGQVYGYTF. CDR3 sequence (DNA): TGTGCCAGCAGGCTGGATGGACAGGTTTATGGCTACACCTTC.

The chain has TRBV4-3 and TRBJ1-2; 8 positions match TRBD1. V shed 0 bases, J shed 4 bases, and the junction held 7 bases outside the gene matches. CDR1 and CDR2 from the germline V gene are LGHNA and YSLEER. This CDR3 contains 16 residues. CDR3 protein: CASSQDPPDRGYGYTF. The CDR3 DNA reads as TGCGCCAGCAGCCAAGACCCACCCGACAGGGGCTATGGCTACACCTTC.

At least ten counts were recorded for this clonotype. Mismatch with germline at one junction end may stem from a read error. This chain connects TRBV7-7 to TRBJ2-3, with D maybe TRBD2 (6 bases). CDR1 and CDR2 from the germline V gene are SSHAT and FNYEAQ (reference sequence). There are 13 residues in the CDR3. CDR3 bases: TGTGCTAGCAGCTTAAGTCCTCGGGAGACGCAGTATTTT. It codes for CASSLSPRETQYF.

J is TRBJ2-7 and V is TRBV7-8; D tentatively reads TRBD1 or TRBD2 (5 bases each). The germline gives CDR1 SGHVS, CDR2 FQNEAQ. The CDR3 is 14 amino acids. V was trimmed by 5 bases and J by 3 bases, leaving 14 bases between them. CDR3 DNA sequence: TGTGCCAGCAGCCAGGGACGGAATGACTACGAGCAGTACTTC. This translates into CASSQGRNDYEQYF. The variable domain in full, completed from reference TRBV7-8 and TRBJ2-7, reads GAGVSQSPRYKVAKRGQDVALRCDPISGHVSLFWYQQALGQGPEFLTYFQNEAQLDKSGLPSDRFFAERPEGSVSTLKIQRTQQEDSAVYLCASSQGRNDYEQYFGPGTRLTVT.

This clonotype has just a few counts. CDR3 coding DNA: TGTGCCAGCAGTGGGACCGGGACACCCTACGAGCAGTACTTC. This translates into CASSGTGTPYEQYF. The chain couples TRBV7-2 to TRBJ2-7; a possible D gene is TRBD1 (6 bases). V was shortened by 6 bases and J by 2 bases, with 14 bases between the two germline ends. Germline values: CDR1 SGHTA, CDR2 FQGNSA. The CDR3 runs 14 residues.

This clonotype was seen repeatedly, ten times or more. The chain joins TRBV20-1 to TRBJ2-7, with 7 bases identical to TRBD2. Germline CDR1 reads DFQATT; CDR2 reads SNEGSKA (reference sequence). The CDR3 is 16 residues long. The trim removed 0 bases at V and 4 bases at J, leaving 12 bases unmatched. The CDR3 DNA reads TGCAGTGCTAGAGATGGAGATCAGCGGGGCGCATACGAGCAGTACTTC. Its translation is CSARDGDQRGAYEQYF.

About this clonotype: Because the CDR3 is missing its conserved closing phenylalanine or tryptophan, this is likely a read error. The V and J genes are TRBV5-1 and TRBJ2-3, with 11 bases matching TRBD2. Per the germline V gene, CDR1 is SGHRS and CDR2 is YFSETQ. V lost 0 bases and J lost 9; bases outside the gene matches: 12. This CDR3 has 17 residues. CDR3: CASSLEGLAGLGETQYL. CDR3 sequence (DNA): TGCGCCAGCAGCTTGGAAGGACTAGCGGGTCTTGGGGAAACGCAGTATTTG.

V and J are TRBV27 and TRBJ2-7; D may be TRBD2 (6 bases). V lost 4 bases to trimming and J lost 2 bases, with 18 bases between them. There are 16 residues in the CDR3. Germline loops: CDR1 MNHEY, CDR2 SMNVEV (reference sequence). The CDR3 region is CASSSSRVAVTYEQYF. The CDR3 bases are TGTGCCAGCAGTTCTAGCAGGGTAGCGGTTACCTACGAGCAGTACTTC.

This clonotype was seen a handful of times. CDR3 protein: CSVQRYPLADYGYTF. The CDR3 bases are TGCAGTGTTCAGAGGTACCCATTAGCTGACTATGGCTACACCTTC. This chain uses TRBV20-1 with TRBJ1-2, with D unresolved. Germline loops: CDR1 DFQATT, CDR2 SNEGSKA (reference sequence). Trimming took off 7 bases at V and 3 bases at J, with 21 bases between the two ends. There are 15 residues in the CDR3.

In its sample, this clonotype was seen a few times. This chain connects TRBV20-1 to TRBJ2-7; D is undetermined. V lost 1 base, J lost 7 bases, and 8 bases lay in between. Germline loops: CDR1 DFQATT, CDR2 SNEGSKA (reference sequence). The CDR3 spans 11 residues. CDR3: CSARGHDEQYF. The CDR3 DNA is TGCAGTGCTAGAGGCCACGATGAGCAGTACTTC.

This clonotype has a handful of counts. This rearrangement joins TRBV28 to TRBJ2-3; D ambiguous. V was pared by 7 bases and J by 2 bases, with 16 bases between. Looked up from germline, CDR1 is MDHEN and CDR2 is SYDVKM. This CDR3 contains 15 residues. CDR3 nucleotide sequence: TGTGCCAGCAAATCTGGTGGACCATACACAGATACGCAGTATTTT. This translates into CASKSGGPYTDTQYF.

This clonotype was counted only a few times. The chain employs TRBV2 and TRBJ1-5; D not certain. The V gene's germline CDR1 is SNHLY and CDR2 FYNNEI. The V end was cut by 2 bases, the J end by 4 bases, with 9 bases between. CDR3 length: 14 amino acids. The chain's CDR3 is CASSERSPNQPQHF. CDR3 coding DNA: TGTGCCAGCAGTGAACGGTCGCCAAATCAGCCCCAGCATTTT.

This clonotype appeared many times. The chain recombines TRBV6-1 with TRBJ2-1; D gene unclear. Trimming cost V 6 bases and J 0 bases, with 12 bases left between them. In germline, CDR1 is MNHNS, CDR2 SASEGT. The CDR3 is made up of 15 amino acids. CDR3 in DNA: TGTGCCAGCAGCCCCGGGTTTCGCTCCTACAATGAGCAGTTCTTC. Translation: CASSPGFRSYNEQFF.

In its sample, this clonotype was seen many times. The chain carries TRBV20-1 and TRBJ2-1, with 8 nucleotides matching TRBD1. This CDR3 is built from 14 residues. Trimming removed 6 bases from V and 4 bases from J; junction bases left unmatched: 8. CDR1 is DFQATT and CDR2 is SNEGSKA in the germline V gene (reference sequence). Written as DNA, the CDR3 is TGCAGTGCCCGGAGGGGGGACAGGTACAATGAGCAGTTCTTC. It specifies CSARRGDRYNEQFF.

This rearrangement joins TRBV5-1 to TRBJ2-3; TRBD2 matches at 8 bases. V shed 1 base, J shed 1 base, and the junction held 8 bases outside the gene matches. Germline-derived CDR1 and CDR2 are SGHRS and YFSETQ. This CDR3 is 17 amino acids long. DNA for the CDR3: TGCGCCAGCAGCTTGATGGGGTCAGCGGGGGGCACAGATACGCAGTATTTT. It specifies CASSLMGSAGGTDTQYF. The whole variable domain, remainder taken from reference TRBV5-1 and TRBJ2-3, is KAGVTQTPRYLIKTRGQQVTLSCSPISGHRSVSWYQQTPGQGLQFLFEYFSETQRNKGNFPGRFSGRQFSNSRSEMNVSTLELGDSALYLCASSLMGSAGGTDTQYFGPGTRLTVL.

The chain recombines TRBV12-3 or TRBV12-4 with TRBJ2-1, with 8 bases matching TRBD1. The J segment lost 0 bases and the V segment lost 6 bases, leaving 7 bases of the junction unmatched. The CDR3 is made up of 16 amino acids. This CDR3 is CASSPGGGGSYNEQFF. Here the CDR3 DNA reads TGTGCCAGCAGCCCAGGGGGCGGCGGCTCCTACAATGAGCAGTTCTTC.

Only a few counts were recorded for this clonotype. The chain has TRBV6-1 and TRBJ2-5; D ambiguous. Trimming took 5 bases from V and 0 from J, leaving 16 bases between them. This CDR3 has 16 residues. The germline CDR1 and CDR2 sequences are MNHNS and SASEGT. The CDR3 loop is CASSPPTMFNQETQYF. In nucleotides, the CDR3 is TGTGCCAGCAGTCCCCCCACAATGTTCAACCAAGAGACCCAGTACTTC.

This clonotype has more than one count but fewer than ten. The chain joins TRBV27 to TRBJ2-4; 9 nucleotides match TRBD1. V lost 7 bases to trimming and J lost 6 bases; unmatched junction nucleotides: 4. The CDR3 extends over 13 amino acids. The germline CDR1 and CDR2 sequences are MNHEY and SMNVEV (reference sequence). CDR3 DNA sequence: TGTGCCAGCACCTCACAGGGGGCAAACATTCAGTACTTC. It specifies CASTSQGANIQYF.

J is TRBJ1-6 and V is TRBV12-3 or TRBV12-4; 8 nucleotides line up with TRBD1. After removal of 3 bases from V and 10 bases from J, the junction contained 2 bases not matched to a gene. The CDR3 has 13 amino acids. This chain's CDR3 is CASSLTGVSPLHF. CDR3 sequence (DNA): TGTGCCAGCAGTTTGACAGGGGTCTCACCCCTCCACTTT.

This clonotype was counted a few times. The chain is built from TRBV6-2 or TRBV6-3 and TRBJ1-4; D uncertain. This CDR3 has 14 amino acids. Germline V gene sequence: CDR1 MNHEY, CDR2 SVGEGT. Trimming removed 6 bases at V and 4 bases at J, with 12 bases between. CDR3 residues: CASSQDRYNEKLFF. As DNA, the CDR3 is TGTGCCAGCAGCCAGGACCGTTATAATGAAAAACTGTTTTTT.

V is TRBV28 and J is TRBJ2-3, with 8 bases that match TRBD1. The CDR3 spans 16 residues. Germline loops: CDR1 MDHEN, CDR2 SYDVKM. Trimming cost V 5 bases and J 3 bases; bases outside gene matches: 10. The CDR3 DNA reads as TGTGCCAGCAGTCCCGGACAGGGTAAAGCAACAGATACGCAGTATTTT. Encoded protein: CASSPGQGKATDTQYF.

V and J are TRBV28 and TRBJ1-2; no definite D call. Trimming removed 5 bases from V and 7 bases from J, with 5 bases in between. The CDR3 totals 10 residues. Germline V gene lookup returns CDR1 MDHEN and CDR2 SYDVKM. The CDR3 sequence: CASSRTGYTF. In DNA, the CDR3 is TGTGCCAGCAGTCGTACTGGCTACACCTTC.

The CDR3 here is CLSTSGELFF. The CDR3 DNA is TGCTTGTCGACCTCCGGGGAGCTGTTTTTT. This sequence joins TRBV23-1 and TRBJ2-2; D unresolved. Being an ORF, TRBV23-1 has a function that is uncertain. This CDR3 is built from 10 residues.

As DNA, the CDR3 is TGTGCTAGTGCTCGTCCCAGGGGAACCCAGTACTTC. Protein product: CASARPRGTQYF. This sequence joins TRBV12-3 or TRBV12-4 and TRBJ2-5; the D gene is possibly TRBD1 (6 bases). The CDR3 has 12 amino acids.

The sample holds a few counts of this clonotype. The CDR3 is CAISRANEKLFF. The CDR3 DNA reads as TGTGCCATCAGCCGGGCTAATGAAAAACTGTTTTTT. This chain uses TRBV10-3 with TRBJ1-4, with no clear D. This CDR3 region has 12 residues. V lost 6 bases and J lost 3, with 5 bases in between. From germline, CDR1 is ENHRY and CDR2 SYGVKD.

This clonotype was recorded a few times. The genes are TRBV7-2 and TRBJ2-5; 8 bases line up with TRBD1. The CDR3 covers 16 residues. Germline-derived CDR1 and CDR2 are SGHTA and FQGNSA. The V gene end was trimmed by 5 bases and the J gene end by 5 bases; junction bases not matched to a gene: 13. The CDR3 here is CASSPPSGGWGETQYF. The CDR3 coding sequence is TGTGCCAGCAGCCCCCCCTCAGGGGGCTGGGGGGAGACCCAGTACTTC.

This chain joins TRBV20-1 and TRBJ1-1, with D maybe TRBD1 (6 bases). Germline assignment: CDR1 DFQATT and CDR2 SNEGSKA (reference sequence). The CDR3 covers 13 residues. Trimming took off 6 bases at V and 3 bases at J, with 14 bases between the two ends. This CDR3 reads CSARRDRHTEAFF. The CDR3 bases are TGCAGTGCGAGACGAGACAGGCACACTGAAGCTTTCTTT.

This clonotype showed up just a few times. This rearrangement joins TRBV29-1 to TRBJ2-1, with D maybe TRBD2 (5 bases). Germline V gene sequence: CDR1 SQVTM, CDR2 ANQGSEA. Trimming took off 0 bases at V and 12 bases at J, with 15 bases between the two ends. This CDR3 is built from 13 residues. The CDR3 bases are TGCAGCGTTGAAGATGGTCGCGGGTGGGGGCAGTTCTTC. Translation: CSVEDGRGWGQFF.